This T cell receptor (beta chain) was captured in a study of blood T cell repertoires in COVID-19. Study in general: Sources were T cells, B-cell-depleted T cells, or PBMCs; the material itself was cDNA or gDNA.

The repertoire was sequenced with immunoSEQ multiplex PCR; TCRdb's copy has only in-frame clones and lacks some. The table has roughly 120,000 clones, approximately 85% seen once; the top ten hold 2.5% to 3.5%. While infection was still active, Seattle patients were enrolled and then followed longitudinally. Germline trimming cut 4 bases from V and 5 bases from J; bases unmatched to any gene: 4. The CDR3 length is 13 residues. The germline V gene has CDR1 KGHSH and CDR2 LQKENI. The receptor comes from a woman at least 80 years old with COVID-19, enrolled during active disease. The material sequenced was peripheral blood. The chain is built from TRBV18 and TRBJ2-7; TRBD1 matches 8 bases. DNA for the CDR3: TGTGCCAGCTCACGGACAGGGATCCACGAGCAGTACTTC. It specifies CASSRTGIHEQYF.